This T cell receptor (beta chain) was obtained from a study of T cells in Graves' hyperthyroidism and ophthalmopathy. General study findings and limits: Blood held most thyroid clonotypes expanded above 0.001 frequency. Onset of ophthalmopathy came a median roughly 6 months after the model predicted it.

Hyperthyroidism was newly diagnosed in patients aged 18 to 65 (duration under 2 months). This CDR3 has 13 residues. Germline V gene lookup returns CDR1 MDHEN and CDR2 SYDVKM. TCR beta CDR3 sequences were amplified from RNA transcripts. The HTBI primer set drove a first-round RT-PCR of the TCR CDR3. MiXCR was run by TCRdb on the multiplex PCR reads, yielding one entry per CDR3 protein. The sample lists around 620,000 distinct CDR3 sequences, 16% occurring once. This clonotype was seen a few times. The antigen remains undetermined. The junction shows a germline mismatch at one end, possibly a read error. The V gene is TRBV28, the J gene TRBJ2-3; TRBD1 might be the D (5 bases). The sequence was collected from a woman in her twenties or thirties with Graves' hyperthyroidism. The sequenced material came from blood. CDR3 region: CASSFTVTGTQYF. As DNA, the CDR3 is TGTGCCAGCAGCTTCACAGTCACAGGTACGCAGTATTTT.